The 16 T cell receptor beta chains below all came from one sample that was sequenced in a study of CD8 T cells in Susac syndrome (dated by TCRdb to between 2018 and 2020). The library was made by the immunoSEQ multiplex PCR assay. RNA was extracted with the RNeasy kit and about 0.45 to 1 ug was reverse transcribed using random hexamers. TCRdb cleaned the public reads at Q25 with fastp, built clones with MiXCR and kept in-frame beta chains. Every entry covers one CDR3 protein and lists the most common genes and DNA from its rows. Recorded for this sample are 50,000 to 60,000 distinct CDR3 sequences; roughly nine tenths of them occurred a single time. About 0.21% of the sample comes from the top ten. The sequencing input was CD8+ T cells from PBMCs. These receptors were collected from a human donor in good health.

This chain links TRBV5-6 with TRBJ1-2; D might be TRBD1 (6 bases). V was shortened by 0 bases and J by 4 bases, with 10 bases between the two germline ends. The V gene's germline CDR1 is SGHDT and CDR2 YYEEEE. The CDR3 extends over 14 amino acids. The chain's CDR3 is CASSLEAGAYGYTF. CDR3 sequence (DNA): TGTGCCAGCAGCTTGGAGGCAGGGGCCTATGGCTACACCTTC.

V usage is TRBV27 and J usage is TRBJ2-7; D not certain. The CDR3 spans 14 residues. V lost 4 bases and J 2 bases, leaving 12 bases between the germline ends. The germline V gene encodes CDR1 MNHEY and CDR2 SMNVEV (reference sequence). CDR3 amino acids: CASSSDGLTYEQYF. The CDR3 DNA reads TGTGCCAGCAGTTCAGACGGGTTGACCTACGAGCAGTACTTC.

The V gene is TRBV9, the J gene TRBJ2-5; 9 nucleotides line up with TRBD2. The CDR3 spans 14 residues. J lost 2 bases, V lost 2 bases, and 1 base had no gene match. Per the germline V gene, CDR1 is SGDLS and CDR2 is YYNGEE. This CDR3 reads CASSVLAGQETQYF. CDR3 nucleotides: TGTGCCAGCAGCGTTCTAGCGGGGCAAGAGACCCAGTACTTC.

The J gene is TRBJ2-3, the V gene TRBV10-3, with D unclear. From germline, CDR1 is ENHRY and CDR2 SYGVKD. The CDR3 length is 18 residues. The V end lost 3 bases, the J end lost 1 base, and 20 bases lay between the germline ends. The CDR3 DNA reads TGTGCCATCAGTGACGCCCTTTGGTTTGGGGTGCGCACAGATACGCAGTATTTT. Its protein is CAISDALWFGVRTDTQYF.

The J gene is TRBJ2-7, the V gene TRBV4-1, with D unresolved. The V end lost 1 base, the J end lost 2 bases, and 9 bases lay between the germline ends. The CDR3 sequence is 14 residues long. Germline loops: CDR1 MGHRA, CDR2 YSYEKL. The CDR3 sequence is CASSQVVSAYEQYF. The CDR3 DNA reads TGCGCCAGCAGCCAAGTCGTTTCTGCCTACGAGCAGTACTTC.

The chain recombines TRBV9 with TRBJ2-3, with D perhaps TRBD1 (6 bases). Trimming left V 3 bases short and J 4 bases short, with 9 bases between. Per germline, CDR1 SGDLS and CDR2 YYNGEE. The length of the CDR3 is 13 residues. The CDR3 sequence: CASSAGTPDTQYF. CDR3 nucleotides: TGTGCCAGCAGCGCAGGGACACCAGATACGCAGTATTTT. The complete variable domain, with remaining parts taken from reference TRBV9 and TRBJ2-3, reads DSGVTQTPKHLITATGQRVTLRCSPRSGDLSVYWYQQSLDQGLQFLIQYYNGEERAKGNILERFSAQQFPDLHSELNLSSLELGDSALYFCASSAGTPDTQYFGPGTRLTVL.

The genes are TRBV2 and TRBJ1-2; D is possibly TRBD1 (6 bases). The V gene lost 3 bases and the J gene lost 6 bases, with 17 bases spanning the gap. Germline CDR1 and CDR2: SNHLY and FYNNEI. The CDR3 extends over 15 amino acids. The CDR3 reads CASSEAEQGSNGYTF. The CDR3 DNA reads as TGTGCCAGCAGTGAGGCGGAGCAGGGGTCGAATGGCTACACCTTC.

The chain carries TRBV7-9 and TRBJ2-5; the match to TRBD1 covers 9 bases. CDR3 length equals 15 residues. The V gene end was trimmed by 5 bases and the J gene end by 5 bases; junction bases not matched to a gene: 9. Germline CDR1 SEHNR, CDR2 FQNEAQ (reference sequence). The CDR3 coding sequence is TGTGCCAGCAGCCCGTTCACAGGGGGCGGGGAGACCCAGTACTTC. Its translation is CASSPFTGGGETQYF.

This clonotype was observed once. The chain carries TRBV6-6 and TRBJ2-2; D is undetermined. Germline V gives CDR1 MNHNY, CDR2 SVGAGI (reference sequence). The CDR3 sequence is 14 residues long. The germline V and J ends were trimmed by 4 bases and 7 bases, with 13 bases remaining between them. The DNA for the CDR3 is TGTGCCAGCAGTTCCAGCCCGGCTGGCGGGGAGCTGTTTTTT. Amino acids: CASSSSPAGGELFF.

The chain carries TRBV6-5 and TRBJ2-7, with TRBD2 matching over 8 bases. Germline CDR1 reads MNHEY; CDR2 reads SVGAGI. This CDR3 region has 14 residues. Unmatched junction bases numbered 7, after V lost 7 bases and J lost 2 bases. The CDR3 sequence: CASTAGGGTYEQYF. The CDR3 DNA reads TGTGCCAGCACTGCGGGGGGTGGAACCTACGAGCAGTACTTC.

The chain has TRBV5-5 and TRBJ2-3, with D unresolved. V lost 1 base, J lost 2 bases, and 11 bases lay in between. This CDR3 is built from 15 residues. Germline V gene data show CDR1 as SGHKS and CDR2 as YYEKEE (reference sequence). CDR3 in amino acids: CASSLSVYLTDTQYF. CDR3 bases: TGTGCCAGCAGCTTGTCGGTCTACCTCACAGATACGCAGTATTTT.

V usage is TRBV7-9 and J usage is TRBJ2-7, with D uncertain. The V gene lost 7 bases and the J gene lost 2 bases, with 15 bases spanning the gap. This CDR3 contains 14 residues. Germline CDR1 SEHNR, CDR2 FQNEAQ (reference sequence). The CDR3 loop reads CASNPSDGTYEQYF. The DNA of the CDR3 is TGTGCCAGCAACCCCTCTGACGGAACCTACGAGCAGTACTTC.

This clonotype has a single count. The rearrangement joins TRBV24-1 to TRBJ2-7, with D tentatively TRBD1 (6 bases). The CDR3 totals 14 residues. The V end lost 4 bases, the J end lost 2 bases, and 11 bases lay between the germline ends. Germline loops: CDR1 KGHDR, CDR2 SFDVKD. CDR3 coding DNA: TGTGCCACCAGTGAGTCAGGACAGACCTACGAGCAGTACTTC. Amino acids: CATSESGQTYEQYF.

This chain joins TRBV7-9 and TRBJ2-1; no reliable D call. The CDR3 spans 14 residues. Per the germline V gene, CDR1 is SEHNR and CDR2 is FQNEAQ (reference sequence). The V and J ends lost 5 bases and 1 base respectively, with 9 bases between them. In DNA, the CDR3 is TGTGCCAGCAGCCCCTCCCGGTCCTACAATGAGCAGTTCTTC. It encodes CASSPSRSYNEQFF.

This chain uses TRBV9 with TRBJ2-4; possible D gene TRBD2, 5 bases. The length of the CDR3 is 15 residues. Trimming removed 0 bases from V and 3 bases from J, with 10 bases in between. Germline CDR1 SGDLS, CDR2 YYNGEE. The CDR3 spells CASSVGVGSKNIQYF. CDR3 nucleotides: TGTGCCAGCAGCGTAGGGGTAGGGAGCAAAAACATTCAGTACTTC. The variable domain in full, completed from reference TRBV9 and TRBJ2-4, reads DSGVTQTPKHLITATGQRVTLRCSPRSGDLSVYWYQQSLDQGLQFLIQYYNGEERAKGNILERFSAQQFPDLHSELNLSSLELGDSALYFCASSVGVGSKNIQYFGAGTRLSVL.

The V gene is TRBV4-1, the J gene TRBJ2-4; the D is unclear. CDR3 size: 17 residues. CDR1 MGHRA and CDR2 YSYEKL come from the germline V gene. Trimming left V 2 bases short and J 1 base short, with 15 bases between. The CDR3 nucleotides read TGCGCCAGCAGCCAACAAAGTGGGGTCACGGCCAAAAACATTCAGTACTTC. The encoded protein is CASSQQSGVTAKNIQYF.